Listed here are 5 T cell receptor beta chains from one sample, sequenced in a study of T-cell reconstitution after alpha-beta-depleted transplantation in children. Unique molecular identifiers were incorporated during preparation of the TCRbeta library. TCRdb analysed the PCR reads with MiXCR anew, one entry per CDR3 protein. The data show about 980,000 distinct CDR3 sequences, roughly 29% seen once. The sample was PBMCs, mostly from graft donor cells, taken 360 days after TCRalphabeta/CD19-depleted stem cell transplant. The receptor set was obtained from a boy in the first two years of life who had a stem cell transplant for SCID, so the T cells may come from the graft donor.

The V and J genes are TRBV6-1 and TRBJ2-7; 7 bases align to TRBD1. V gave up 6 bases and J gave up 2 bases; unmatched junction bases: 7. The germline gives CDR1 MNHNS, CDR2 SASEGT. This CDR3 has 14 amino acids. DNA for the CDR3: TGTGCCAGCAGGAACCGGGACAGCACCTACGAGCAGTACTTC. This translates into CASRNRDSTYEQYF.

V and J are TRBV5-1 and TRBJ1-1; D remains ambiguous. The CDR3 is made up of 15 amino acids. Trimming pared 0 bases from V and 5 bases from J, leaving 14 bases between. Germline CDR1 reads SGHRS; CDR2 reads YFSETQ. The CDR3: CASSLVSDEWTEAFF. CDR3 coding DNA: TGCGCCAGCAGCTTGGTCTCCGACGAGTGGACTGAAGCTTTCTTT.

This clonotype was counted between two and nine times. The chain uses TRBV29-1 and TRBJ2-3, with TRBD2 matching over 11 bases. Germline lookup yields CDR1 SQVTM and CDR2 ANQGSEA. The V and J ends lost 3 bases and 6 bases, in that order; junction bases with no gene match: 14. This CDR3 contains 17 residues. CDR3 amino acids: CSVEVRSGLAAPDTQYF. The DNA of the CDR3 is TGCAGCGTTGAGGTGCGCTCGGGACTAGCGGCACCGGATACGCAGTATTTT.

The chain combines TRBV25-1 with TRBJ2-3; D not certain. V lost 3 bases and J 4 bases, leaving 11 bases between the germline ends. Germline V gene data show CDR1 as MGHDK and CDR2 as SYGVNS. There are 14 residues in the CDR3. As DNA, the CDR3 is TGTGCCAGCAGTGATCCCCCAGCCTCAGATACGCAGTATTTT. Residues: CASSDPPASDTQYF. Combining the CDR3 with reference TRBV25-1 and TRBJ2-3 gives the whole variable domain EADIYQTPRYLVIGTGKKITLECSQTMGHDKMYWYQQDPGMELHLIHYSYGVNSTEKGDLSSESTVSRIRTEHFPLTLESARPSHTSQYLCASSDPPASDTQYFGPGTRLTVL.

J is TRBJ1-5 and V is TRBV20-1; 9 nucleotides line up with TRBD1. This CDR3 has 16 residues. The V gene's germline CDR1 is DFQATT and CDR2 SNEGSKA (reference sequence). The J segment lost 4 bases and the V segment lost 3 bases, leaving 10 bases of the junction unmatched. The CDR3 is CSARAGTGGLNQPQHF. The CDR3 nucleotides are TGCAGTGCTAGGGCCGGAACAGGGGGCTTGAATCAGCCCCAGCATTTT.